The entry that follows covers one TCR beta chain sequence. The data were produced by immunoSEQ multiplex PCR, yet TCRdb's version contains in-frame clones alone and is incomplete. The sample lists about 92,000 clones; about 89% were seen once. This specimen belongs to a study of blood T cell repertoires in COVID-19. Study-wide context: Samples of COVID-19 (acute and convalescent) were obtained from the United States, Italy and Spain. The analysed material was cDNA or gDNA that came from T cells, B-cell-depleted T cells, or PBMCs.

V gave up 1 base and J gave up 0 bases, with 12 bases separating them. The CDR3 consists of 16 residues. Germline lookup yields CDR1 SGHVS and CDR2 FQNEAQ. The material sequenced was peripheral blood. This chain uses TRBV7-8 with TRBJ1-1; possibly TRBD1 for D (6 bases). The clonotype comes from a human donor with active COVID-19. The donor label of this sample is uncertain. Written as DNA, the CDR3 is TGTGCCAGCAGCTTAGAGAGGGGGAGAATGAACACTGAAGCTTTCTTT. It specifies CASSLERGRMNTEAFF.